This T cell receptor beta chain was obtained from a study of T cells after yellow fever vaccination. Overall study: Any fraction with a low cell number was prepared using SMART-Seq v4 Ultra Low Input. Study-wide results and caveats: Reappearing after the booster were most of the clones from primary vaccination (roughly 96% CD4, approximately 89% CD8). The CD4 and CD8 compartments had a small share of their clonotypes in common.

Germline V lookup: CDR1 SGDLS, CDR2 YYNGEE. The CDR3 loop spans 13 amino acids. V was clipped by 3 bases and J by 7 bases; unmatched bases: 5. Each CDR3 protein gets one entry after TCRdb re-called the 5' RACE reads with MiXCR. Of around 310,000 distinct CDR3 sequences listed, around 4.3% are singletons. This clonotype was recorded a few times. Its antigen is still unknown. The sample here was PBMCs, taken 15 days after the yellow fever booster vaccination. The chain links TRBV9 to TRBJ1-2; 8 nucleotides line up with TRBD1. The receptor was derived from a man in his late teens or twenties who received the YFV17D yellow fever vaccine. The CDR3 region is CASSGGTGPGYTF. The CDR3 bases are TGTGCCAGCAGCGGTGGGACAGGTCCTGGCTACACCTTC. Full variable domain (rest looked up from reference TRBV9 and TRBJ1-2): DSGVTQTPKHLITATGQRVTLRCSPRSGDLSVYWYQQSLDQGLQFLIQYYNGEERAKGNILERFSAQQFPDLHSELNLSSLELGDSALYFCASSGGTGPGYTFGSGTRLTVV.